This T cell receptor (beta chain) derives from a study of beta chain features in type 1 diabetes. Reverse transcribing all isolated RNA meant expressed TCRB transcripts were sequenced. Here immunoSEQ multiplex PCR was the method, and the copy in TCRdb shows in-frame clones only, minus some. The table lists roughly 300,000 clones, 8% of them singletons. This CDR3 has 17 amino acids. V lost 5 bases and J 4 bases, leaving 23 bases between the germline ends. The germline CDR1 and CDR2 sequences are SEHNR and FQNEAQ (reference sequence). This clone showed up just a few times. The J gene is TRBJ1-1, the V gene TRBV7-9; D ambiguous. This sequence was found in a young woman in good health. The sequenced sample consisted of central memory CD4+ T cells from blood. The CDR3 region has the DNA TGTGCCAGCAGCCCGTCTGGCGGGAGTGTACGTAGCACTGAAGCTTTCTTT. This codes for CASSPSGGSVRSTEAFF.